The clone carrying this TCR beta chain was observed at least ten times. Its antigen is as yet unknown. This entry is derived from a study of T cell repertoires in cytomegalovirus infection. Study at large: Used in the study were CMV epitopes, some recently identified and HLA-C-restricted, others well-studied and HLA-B-restricted. CMV infection together with matching HLA type was indicated by public TCR beta signatures.

Using its own MiXCR run on the reads, TCRdb lists one record per CDR3 protein. The table shows approximately 910,000 distinct CDR3 sequences, with 31% occurring only once. General study findings and limits: Cumulative public TCR beta family frequency identified carriers of CMV plus the relevant HLA. HLA-C-restricted CMV clonotypes gave the most frequent clonotype in two of eight donors.

V gave up 3 bases and J gave up 7 bases, with 13 bases separating them. This CDR3 comprises 14 residues. Germline-derived CDR1 and CDR2 are SGHDT and YYEEEE. Sequenced material: cultured CD8+ T cells from PBMCs, taken from culture after CMV antigen stimulation. This TCR was sampled from a human donor in good health (CMV status not recorded). Some clones in this sample may be carry-over from other donors' samples. This rearrangement joins TRBV5-6 to TRBJ1-4; maybe TRBD1 (6 bases). For the CDR3, the DNA is TGTGCCAGCAGCTCAGGGAAGGGGGTTGAAAAACTGTTTTTT. Translated: CASSSGKGVEKLFF.